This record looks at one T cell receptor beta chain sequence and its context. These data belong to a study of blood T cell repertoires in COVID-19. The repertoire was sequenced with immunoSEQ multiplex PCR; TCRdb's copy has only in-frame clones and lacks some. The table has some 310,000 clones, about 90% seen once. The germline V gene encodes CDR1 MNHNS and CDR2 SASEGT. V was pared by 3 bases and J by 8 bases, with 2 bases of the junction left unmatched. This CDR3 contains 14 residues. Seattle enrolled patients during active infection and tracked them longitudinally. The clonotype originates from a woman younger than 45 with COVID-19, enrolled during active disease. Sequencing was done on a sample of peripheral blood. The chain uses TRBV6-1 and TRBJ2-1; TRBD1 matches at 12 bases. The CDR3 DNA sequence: TGTGCCAGCAGTGAGGGACAGGGGGCCTATGAGCAGTTCTTC. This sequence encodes CASSEGQGAYEQFF.